These 23 T cell receptor beta chains originate from one sample sequenced in a study of T-cell reconstitution after alpha-beta-depleted transplantation in children. Unique molecular identifiers were built into the TCRbeta library. Each CDR3 protein is one row after TCRdb ran MiXCR on the PCR reads. The sample has about 580,000 distinct CDR3 sequences, under 30% seen once. This specimen consisted of PBMCs, mostly from graft donor cells, obtained 360 days after TCRalphabeta/CD19-depleted stem cell transplant. These TCRs come from a boy in the first two years of life who had a stem cell transplant for acute myeloid leukemia, so the T cells may come from the graft donor.

This clonotype was counted between two and nine times. This chain uses TRBV12-3 or TRBV12-4 with TRBJ2-1; no clear D. CDR3 length: 12 residues. The CDR3: CATSTVYNEQFF. The CDR3 bases are TGTGCGACTTCGACGGTTTACAATGAGCAGTTCTTC.

This clonotype was seen only a few times. The gene calls are TRBV12-3 or TRBV12-4 and TRBJ2-2; tentatively, D is TRBD1 (5 bases). CDR3 length equals 13 residues. V gave up 8 bases and J gave up 3 bases, with 10 bases separating them. This chain's CDR3 is CASQDSYTGELFF. For the CDR3, the DNA is TGTGCCAGCCAAGACAGCTACACCGGGGAGCTGTTTTTT.

This clonotype has a count of ten or more. V usage is TRBV29-1 and J usage is TRBJ2-1, with 13 positions matching TRBD2. J was trimmed by 3 bases and V by 6 bases; bases with no gene match: 5. The CDR3 has 15 amino acids. CDR1 is SQVTM and CDR2 is ANQGSEA in the germline V gene. The CDR3 region is CSVTGTSGDYNEQFF. The CDR3 coding sequence is TGCAGCGTGACCGGGACTAGCGGGGACTACAATGAGCAGTTCTTC.

The rearrangement joins TRBV20-1 to TRBJ2-7; 11 nucleotides agree with TRBD1. V was pared by 5 bases and J by 3 bases, with 3 bases of the junction left unmatched. The CDR3 runs to 13 residues. The germline CDR1 and CDR2 sequences are DFQATT and SNEGSKA (reference sequence). This CDR3 is CSAGGQGDYEQYV. DNA of the CDR3: TGCAGTGCTGGGGGACAGGGGGACTACGAGCAGTACGTC.

This clonotype was observed a handful of times. This rearrangement joins TRBV12-3 or TRBV12-4 to TRBJ1-1, with 8 bases fitting TRBD1. The J segment lost 1 base and the V segment lost 5 bases, leaving 9 bases of the junction unmatched. The CDR3 is 16 residues long. CDR3 in DNA: TGTGCCAGCAGTCCGGGACAGGAACGGACGAACACTGAAGCTTTCTTT. Its translation is CASSPGQERTNTEAFF.

The gene calls are TRBV27 and TRBJ1-2; 7 nucleotides match TRBD1. This CDR3 spans 18 amino acids. Germline-derived CDR1 and CDR2 are MNHEY and SMNVEV (reference sequence). The trim removed 5 bases at V and 3 bases at J, leaving 18 bases unmatched. The CDR3 spells CASSPTRQGVPVHYGYTF. CDR3 sequence (DNA): TGTGCCAGCAGTCCGACCCGACAGGGAGTTCCGGTTCACTATGGCTACACCTTC.

This clonotype was recorded many times. The genes are TRBV29-1 and TRBJ2-3; unclear D gene. The CDR3 sequence is 12 residues long. Germline lookup yields CDR1 SQVTM and CDR2 ANQGSEA. Trimming took off 6 bases at V and 2 bases at J, with 9 bases between the two ends. DNA of the CDR3: TGCAGCGTGCGACTGTTCACAGATACGCAGTATTTT. This codes for CSVRLFTDTQYF.

This clonotype was observed a few times. The chain couples TRBV12-3 or TRBV12-4 to TRBJ1-1; no firm D call. Deletions cut 6 bases from V and 6 bases from J, with 8 bases between. The CDR3 consists of 11 residues. The CDR3 nucleotides are TGTGCCAGCAGGCTGGGTTCTGAAGCTTTCTTT. Amino acids: CASRLGSEAFF.

The chain recombines TRBV20-1 with TRBJ2-7; D possibly matches TRBD1 or TRBD2 (5 bases each). The ends were cut back, 7 bases at V and 4 bases at J, with 17 bases in the middle. CDR3 length equals 13 residues. The germline gives CDR1 DFQATT, CDR2 SNEGSKA (reference sequence). CDR3 in amino acids: CSVPGTKGYEQYF. The CDR3 DNA reads as TGCAGTGTACCCGGGACGAAGGGTTACGAGCAGTACTTC.

This clonotype was recorded at least ten times. This chain joins TRBV20-1 and TRBJ2-2; D is perhaps TRBD1 (6 bases). The germline V gene encodes CDR1 DFQATT and CDR2 SNEGSKA (reference sequence). The CDR3 is made up of 13 amino acids. With 6 bases removed from V and 1 base from J, the gap between germline ends came to 9 bases. CDR3 residues: CSALDRNTGELFF. The CDR3 region has the DNA TGCAGTGCCCTGGACAGGAACACCGGGGAGCTGTTTTTT.

This clonotype was counted only a few times. CDR3: CASWGGDWSEQFF. CDR3 in DNA: TGTGCCAGTTGGGGGGGCGATTGGAGTGAGCAGTTCTTC. The genes are TRBV19 and TRBJ2-1; maybe TRBD2 (7 bases). This CDR3 has 13 amino acids. The germline V gene has CDR1 LNHDA and CDR2 SQIVND (reference sequence). V was trimmed by 8 bases and J by 9 bases, leaving 17 bases between them. Variable domain in full (rest from reference TRBV19 and TRBJ2-1): DGGITQSPKYLFRKEGQNVTLSCEQNLNHDAMYWYRQDPGQGLRLIYYSQIVNDFQKGDIAEGYSVSREKKESFPLTVTSAQKNPTAFYLCASWGGDWSEQFFGPGTRLTVL.

The chain joins TRBV25-1 to TRBJ2-1; tentatively, D is TRBD2 (7 bases). Germline values: CDR1 MGHDK, CDR2 SYGVNS. The CDR3 has 13 residues. V shed 6 bases and J shed 13 bases, with 19 bases lying between them. In DNA form, the CDR3 reads TGTGCCAGCAGCTCCTTACGAGGGGGGGCCCAGTTCTTC. Encoded protein: CASSSLRGGAQFF.

This clonotype was counted many times. DNA for the CDR3: TGCAGCGTTGGCGGAACGACCATGAACACTGAAGCTTTCTTT. Encoded protein: CSVGGTTMNTEAFF. The J gene is TRBJ1-1, the V gene TRBV29-1, with unresolved D. There are 14 residues in the CDR3. Germline CDR1 is SQVTM and CDR2 is ANQGSEA. The V end lost 4 bases, the J end lost 0 bases, and 12 bases lay between the germline ends.

The gene calls are TRBV24-1 and TRBJ2-1; D possibly corresponds to TRBD1 (6 bases). V lost 1 base and J 5 bases, leaving 14 bases between the germline ends. The CDR3 is 16 amino acids. Per germline, CDR1 KGHDR and CDR2 SFDVKD. CDR3 coding DNA: TGTGCCACCAGTGATTTTGAGGCAGGGGCGGACAATGAGCAGTTCTTC. Translated, it gives CATSDFEAGADNEQFF.

There are many counts of this clonotype. The chain has TRBV7-3 and TRBJ1-5; possibly TRBD1 for D (5 bases). The germline V gene has CDR1 SGHTA and CDR2 FQGTGA. V gave up 5 bases and J gave up 7 bases, with 15 bases separating them. The CDR3 has 14 residues. As DNA, the CDR3 is TGTGCCAGCAGCCGAGAGGGGCTCGGGCAGCCCCAGCATTTT. Its translation is CASSREGLGQPQHF.

The V gene is TRBV18, the J gene TRBJ2-5, with a weak D call TRBD2 (5 bases). Deletions cut 0 bases from V and 1 base from J, with 12 bases between. This CDR3 is 16 amino acids long. Looked up from germline, CDR1 is KGHSH and CDR2 is LQKENI. In DNA, the CDR3 is TGTGCCAGCTCACCACCGCTTGGACTCCCCCAAGAGACCCAGTACTTC. Protein: CASSPPLGLPQETQYF.

This clonotype was recorded many times. V and J are TRBV29-1 and TRBJ2-2; D gene ambiguous. Trimming removed 4 bases from V and 2 bases from J, with 14 bases in between. Germline CDR1 SQVTM, CDR2 ANQGSEA. The CDR3 totals 15 residues. DNA of the CDR3: TGCAGCGTTGTCGTGGGCGGATCAAACACCGGGGAGCTGTTTTTT. Its translation is CSVVVGGSNTGELFF.

This clonotype was detected ten times or more. This chain links TRBV29-1 with TRBJ2-5, with 7 bases matching TRBD2. Trimming cost V 6 bases and J 4 bases; bases outside gene matches: 14. The germline V gene has CDR1 SQVTM and CDR2 ANQGSEA. The CDR3 is 15 amino acids. The CDR3 bases are TGCAGCGTGGGGTACGCGCTAGCGGTGGGAGAGACCCAGTACTTC. This gives the protein CSVGYALAVGETQYF.

This clonotype occurred a few times. The DNA of the CDR3 is TGTGCCAGCAGCACCCTCGGGGCGAACAGGGGGAAGTTCTTC. The encoded protein is CASSTLGANRGKFF. The V gene is TRBV5-5, the J gene TRBJ2-1; TRBD1 matches 8 bases. Germline values: CDR1 SGHKS, CDR2 YYEKEE (reference sequence). Unmatched junction bases numbered 14, after V lost 4 bases and J lost 14 bases. The length of the CDR3 is 14 residues. Using reference TRBV5-5 and TRBJ2-1 for the parts outside the CDR3, the full variable domain is DAGVTQSPTHLIKTRGQQVTLRCSPISGHKSVSWYQQVLGQGPQFIFQYYEKEERGRGNFPDRFSARQFPNYSSELNVNALLLGDSALYLCASSTLGANRGKFFGPGTRLTVL.

The chain recombines TRBV12-3 or TRBV12-4 with TRBJ1-5; unclear D gene. The length of the CDR3 is 15 residues. V gave up 5 bases and J gave up 4 bases, with 15 bases separating them. The CDR3 nucleotides are TGTGCCAGCAGTCCGGACCTCTTACCTAATCAGCCCCAGCATTTT. It specifies CASSPDLLPNQPQHF.

In this sample, this clonotype turned up many times. The chain carries TRBV12-3 or TRBV12-4 and TRBJ2-5; D gene uncertain. This CDR3 has 13 residues. V lost 1 base to trimming and J lost 3 bases, with 6 bases between them. CDR3: CASSLDFEETQYF. CDR3 coding DNA: TGTGCCAGCAGTTTAGACTTTGAAGAGACCCAGTACTTC.

Only a few counts were recorded for this clonotype. The J gene is TRBJ2-7, the V gene TRBV29-1; D is ambiguous. V was shortened by 3 bases and J by 0 bases, with 9 bases between the two germline ends. CDR3 length equals 13 residues. From germline, CDR1 is SQVTM and CDR2 ANQGSEA. The CDR3 DNA sequence: TGCAGCGTTGAGAACCCAAACTCCTACGAGCAGTACTTC. This codes for CSVENPNSYEQYF.

V is TRBV6-1 and J is TRBJ2-5; 9 nucleotides agree with TRBD2. The V and J ends lost 10 bases and 1 base, in that order; junction bases with no gene match: 13. Germline V lookup: CDR1 MNHNS, CDR2 SASEGT. The CDR3 is 16 amino acids. In DNA form, the CDR3 reads TGTGCCACCTATAGGAGTGGCGGGGGGGTCCAAGAGACCCAGTACTTC. Translated: CATYRSGGGVQETQYF.